This TCR beta chain comes out of a study of T-cell memory formation after mild COVID-19 (dated by TCRdb to about 2021). For the study in its entirety: Most TCR sequence clusters were specific to one of the two donors. In two donors, T-cell clones that expanded and contracted after mild COVID-19 were followed by sequencing TCRalpha and TCRbeta repertoires longitudinally. Two young, previously healthy adult volunteers made up the cohort, one male and one female.

Sequences SGHRS (CDR1) and YFSETQ (CDR2) are obtained from the germline V gene. V has 4 bases trimmed and J has 3 bases trimmed; junction bases matching no gene number 7. Counted from cysteine to phenylalanine, this CDR3 has 16 amino acids. Kept here is only the CDR3 DNA, which spans 48 bases and is read in frame from base 1. Broad study findings and their caveats: Only a couple of mild cases were covered in the study, and larger cohorts including severe cases with pre-infection samples were considered necessary. Contracting CD4+ clones were located mainly in the CM and EM memory subsets, whereas CD8+ clones were found to be enriched in EMRA. SARS-CoV-2 specificity of the second-wave clones peaking on day 37 was not confirmed. Some responding clones were detected in pre-infection memory, which suggested that pre-existing cross-reactive memory T cells had joined the SARS-CoV-2 response. From day 15 to 85, contracting clones showed balanced CD4/CD8 phenotypes, whereas a second wave of clones that expanded from day 15 to 37 leaned towards CD4+.

Sequenced using an Illumina NovaSeq 6000. Using 5'RACE with constant-segment primers, TCRalpha and TCRbeta cDNA libraries were constructed, with sample barcodes and unique molecular identifiers added in the process. RNA was extracted from every sample with Trizol reagent. Library amplification was performed in two PCR steps, and a second sample barcode and Illumina TruSeq adapters were introduced in the second step. Libraries were sequenced on an Illumina NovaSeq with 2 x 150 bp paired-end reads. Per the authors' processing: Demultiplexing of reads and collapsing into UMI-guided consensus sequences were performed with migec v1.2.7. Using mixcr v2.1.11, the UMI consensuses were aligned to TRA and TRB V and J templates and assembled into clonotypes. Clonotypes were classified as expanded or contracted when called significant by both edgeR and NoisET, with noise models trained on biological replicates. For edgeR calls, the cutoffs were a false discovery rate-adjusted p below 0.01 and a log2 fold-change threshold of 1. As an exploratory analysis of dynamics, max-normalized trajectories of the 1000 most abundant clonotypes were examined by PCA with hierarchical clustering. Each responding clone was given a CD4 or CD8 phenotype based on the CD4+ and CD8+ repertoires, which had been sequenced separately. The public reads were run again by TCRdb, first through fastp at Q25 and then through MiXCR, and only productive beta chains were kept. Each CDR3 protein appears once, grouped with its most common genes and DNA. The V and J calls follow TCRdb's processing rather than the paper's. The sample table records roughly 400,000 distinct CDR3 sequences; roughly 15% of these occur just once. The ten largest clones take up 20% to 25% of the sample.

Note on this clonotype: Its specific antigen is unknown. It has no much larger one-base neighbor in the sample; base qualities were not kept.

PBMCs were isolated by Ficoll-Paque density gradient centrifugation. Here the chain combines TRBV5-1 and TRBJ2-1, with 10 bases in between that match TRBD2. Sequenced material: PBMCs or a T cell subset sorted from them (not recorded which). The receptor was isolated from a man younger than 35 who had mild COVID-19 (a few samples of this study predate the infection). The sample titles of this study are shuffled in the database, so cell type and time point are left out; the donor was told from shared clones. The nucleotides are TGCGCCAGCAGCCCCAACCTAGCGGGGGACTACAATGAGCAGTTCTTC. The translation is CASSPNLAGDYNEQFF.